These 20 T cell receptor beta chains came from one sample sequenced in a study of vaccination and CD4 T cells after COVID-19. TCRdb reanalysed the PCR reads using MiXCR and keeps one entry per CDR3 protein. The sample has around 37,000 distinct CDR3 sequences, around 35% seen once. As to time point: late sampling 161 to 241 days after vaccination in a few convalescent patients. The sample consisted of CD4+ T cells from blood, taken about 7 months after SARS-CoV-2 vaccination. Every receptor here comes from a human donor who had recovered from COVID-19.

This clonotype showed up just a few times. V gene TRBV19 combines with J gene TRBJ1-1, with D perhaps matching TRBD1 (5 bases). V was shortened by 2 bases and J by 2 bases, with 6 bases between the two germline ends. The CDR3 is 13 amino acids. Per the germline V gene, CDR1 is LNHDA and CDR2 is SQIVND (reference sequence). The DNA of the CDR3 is TGTGCCAGTAGTATAAGGGGAAACACTGAAGCTTTCTTT. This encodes CASSIRGNTEAFF.

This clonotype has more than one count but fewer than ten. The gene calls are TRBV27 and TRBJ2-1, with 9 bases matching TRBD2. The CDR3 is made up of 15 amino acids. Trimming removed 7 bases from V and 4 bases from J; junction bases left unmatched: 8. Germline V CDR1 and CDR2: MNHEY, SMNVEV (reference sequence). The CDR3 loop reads CASKPSTSGYNEQFF. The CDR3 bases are TGTGCCAGCAAACCCTCGACTAGCGGTTACAATGAGCAGTTCTTC.

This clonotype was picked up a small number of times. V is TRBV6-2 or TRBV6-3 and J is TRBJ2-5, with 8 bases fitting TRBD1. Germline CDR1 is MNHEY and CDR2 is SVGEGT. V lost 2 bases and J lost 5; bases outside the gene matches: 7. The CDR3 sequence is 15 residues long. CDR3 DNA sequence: TGTGCCAGCAGTTACGGGACAGGAGAAAGGGAGACCCAGTACTTC. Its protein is CASSYGTGERETQYF.

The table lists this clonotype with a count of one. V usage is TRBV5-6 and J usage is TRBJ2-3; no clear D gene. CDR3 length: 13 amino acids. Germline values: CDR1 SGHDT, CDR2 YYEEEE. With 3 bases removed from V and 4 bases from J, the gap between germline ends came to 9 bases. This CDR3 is CASSSLNSDTQYF. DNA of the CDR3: TGTGCCAGCAGCTCACTAAATTCAGATACGCAGTATTTT.

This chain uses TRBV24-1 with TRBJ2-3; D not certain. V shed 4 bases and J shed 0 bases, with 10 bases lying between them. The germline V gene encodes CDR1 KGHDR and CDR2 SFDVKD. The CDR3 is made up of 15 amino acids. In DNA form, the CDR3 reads TGTGCCACCAGTGAGGATCGACAAAGCACAGATACGCAGTATTTT. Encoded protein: CATSEDRQSTDTQYF.

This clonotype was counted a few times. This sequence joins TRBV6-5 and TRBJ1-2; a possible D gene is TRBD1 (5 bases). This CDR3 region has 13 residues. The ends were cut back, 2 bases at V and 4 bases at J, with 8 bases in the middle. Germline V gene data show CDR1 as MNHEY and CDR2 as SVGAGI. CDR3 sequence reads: CASSYGGFYGYTF. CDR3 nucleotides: TGTGCCAGCAGTTACGGGGGATTCTATGGCTACACCTTC.

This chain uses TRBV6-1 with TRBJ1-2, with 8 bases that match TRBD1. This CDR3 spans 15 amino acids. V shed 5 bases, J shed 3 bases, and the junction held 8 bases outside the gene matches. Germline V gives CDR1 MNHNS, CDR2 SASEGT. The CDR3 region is CASSQHRGEDYGYTF. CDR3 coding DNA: TGTGCCAGCAGTCAACACAGGGGGGAGGACTATGGCTACACCTTC.

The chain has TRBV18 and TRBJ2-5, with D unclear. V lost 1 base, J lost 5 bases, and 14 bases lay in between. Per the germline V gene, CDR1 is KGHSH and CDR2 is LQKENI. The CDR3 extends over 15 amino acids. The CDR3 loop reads CASSPRTGVQETQYF. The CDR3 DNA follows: TGTGCCAGCTCACCACGTACTGGCGTACAGGAGACCCAGTACTTC.

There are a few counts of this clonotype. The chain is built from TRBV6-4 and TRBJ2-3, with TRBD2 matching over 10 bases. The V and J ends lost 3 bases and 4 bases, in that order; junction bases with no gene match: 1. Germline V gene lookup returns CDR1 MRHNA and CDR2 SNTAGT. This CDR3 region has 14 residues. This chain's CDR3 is CASSELAGADTQYF. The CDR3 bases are TGTGCCAGCAGTGAGCTAGCGGGAGCAGATACGCAGTATTTT.

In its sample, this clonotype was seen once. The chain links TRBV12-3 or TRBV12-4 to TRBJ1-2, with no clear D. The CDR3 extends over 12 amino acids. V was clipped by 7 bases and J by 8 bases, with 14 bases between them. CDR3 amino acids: CASTTGWEGYTF. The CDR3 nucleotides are TGTGCCAGCACTACGGGATGGGAGGGCTACACCTTC.

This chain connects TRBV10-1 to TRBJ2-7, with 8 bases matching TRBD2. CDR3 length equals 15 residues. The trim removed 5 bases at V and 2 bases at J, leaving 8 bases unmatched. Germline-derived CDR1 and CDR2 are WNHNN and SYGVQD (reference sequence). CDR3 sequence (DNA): TGCGCCAGCAGTTCAGCGGGACTAGGGACCTACGAGCAGTACTTC. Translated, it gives CASSSAGLGTYEQYF.

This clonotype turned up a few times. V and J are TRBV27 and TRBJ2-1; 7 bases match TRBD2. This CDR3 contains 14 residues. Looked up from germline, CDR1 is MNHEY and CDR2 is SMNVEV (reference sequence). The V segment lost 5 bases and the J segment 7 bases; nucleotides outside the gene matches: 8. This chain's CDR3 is CASSLAESVNEQFF. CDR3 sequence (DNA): TGTGCCAGCAGTCTAGCGGAGTCTGTGAATGAGCAGTTCTTC.

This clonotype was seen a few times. The CDR3 sequence is CASSLAQVLDTQYF. The CDR3 coding sequence is TGTGCCAGCAGCTTGGCGCAGGTCCTAGATACGCAGTATTTT. V is TRBV5-4 and J is TRBJ2-3; no firm D call. The CDR3 totals 14 residues. Germline CDR1 and CDR2: SGHNT and YYREEE (reference sequence). Trimming cost V 0 bases and J 5 bases, with 10 bases left between them.

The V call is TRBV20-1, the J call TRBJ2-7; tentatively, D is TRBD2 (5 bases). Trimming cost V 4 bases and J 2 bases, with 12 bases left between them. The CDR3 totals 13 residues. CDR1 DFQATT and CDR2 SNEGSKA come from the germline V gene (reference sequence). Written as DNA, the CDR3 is TGCAGTGCTACAGCTGGAGGCGCCTACGAGCAGTACTTC. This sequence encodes CSATAGGAYEQYF.

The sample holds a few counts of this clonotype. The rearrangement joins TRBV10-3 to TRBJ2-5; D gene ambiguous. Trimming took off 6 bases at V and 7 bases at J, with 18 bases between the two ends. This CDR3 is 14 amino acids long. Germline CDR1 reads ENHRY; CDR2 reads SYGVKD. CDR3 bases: TGTGCCATCAGCCCCCAAGACACCCCCGGGACCCAGTACTTC. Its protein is CAISPQDTPGTQYF.

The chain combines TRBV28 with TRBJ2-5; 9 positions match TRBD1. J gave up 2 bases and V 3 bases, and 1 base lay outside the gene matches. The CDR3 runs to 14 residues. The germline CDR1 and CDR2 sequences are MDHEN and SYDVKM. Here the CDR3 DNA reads TGTGCCAGCAGTTTCGGACAGGGGCAAGAGACCCAGTACTTC. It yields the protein CASSFGQGQETQYF.

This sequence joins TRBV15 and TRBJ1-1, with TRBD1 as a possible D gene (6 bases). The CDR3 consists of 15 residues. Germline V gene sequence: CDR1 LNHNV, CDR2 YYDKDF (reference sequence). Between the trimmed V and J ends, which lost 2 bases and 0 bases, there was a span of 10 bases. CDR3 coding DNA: TGTGCCACCAGCAGATCGACAGGAATGAACACTGAAGCTTTCTTT. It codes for CATSRSTGMNTEAFF.

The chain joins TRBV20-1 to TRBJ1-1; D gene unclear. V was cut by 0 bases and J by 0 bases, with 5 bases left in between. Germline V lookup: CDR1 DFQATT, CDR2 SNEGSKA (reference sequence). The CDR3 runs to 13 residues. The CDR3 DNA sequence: TGCAGTGCTAGAGATTCAGTGAACACTGAAGCTTTCTTT. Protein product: CSARDSVNTEAFF.

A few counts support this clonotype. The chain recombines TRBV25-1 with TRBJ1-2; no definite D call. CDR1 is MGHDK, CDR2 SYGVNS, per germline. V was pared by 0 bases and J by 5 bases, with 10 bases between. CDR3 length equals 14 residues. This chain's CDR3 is CASSEYWAAYGYTF. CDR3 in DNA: TGTGCCAGCAGTGAATATTGGGCCGCTTATGGCTACACCTTC.

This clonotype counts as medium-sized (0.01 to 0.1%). CDR3 coding DNA: TGTGCCAGCAGCTACTACGAGCAGTACTTC. Its translation is CASSYYEQYF. This chain joins TRBV7-3 and TRBJ2-7; D is unresolved. V was shortened by 4 bases and J by 3 bases, with 1 base between the two germline ends. The CDR3 loop spans 10 amino acids. CDR1 is SGHTA and CDR2 is FQGTGA in the germline V gene.